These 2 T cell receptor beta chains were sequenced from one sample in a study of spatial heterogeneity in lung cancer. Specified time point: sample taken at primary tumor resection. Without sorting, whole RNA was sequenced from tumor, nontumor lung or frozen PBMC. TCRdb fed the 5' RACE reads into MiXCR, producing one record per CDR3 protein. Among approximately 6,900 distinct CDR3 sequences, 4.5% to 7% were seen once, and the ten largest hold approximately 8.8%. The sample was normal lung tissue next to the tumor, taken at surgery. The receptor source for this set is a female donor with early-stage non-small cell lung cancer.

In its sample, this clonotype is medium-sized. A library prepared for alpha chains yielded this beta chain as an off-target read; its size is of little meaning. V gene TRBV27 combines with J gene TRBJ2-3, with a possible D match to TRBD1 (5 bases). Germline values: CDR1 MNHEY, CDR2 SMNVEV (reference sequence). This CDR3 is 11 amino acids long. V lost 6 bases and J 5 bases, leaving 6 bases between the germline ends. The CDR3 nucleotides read TGTGCCAGCAGAAGGGGAGATACGCAGTATTTT. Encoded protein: CASRRGDTQYF.

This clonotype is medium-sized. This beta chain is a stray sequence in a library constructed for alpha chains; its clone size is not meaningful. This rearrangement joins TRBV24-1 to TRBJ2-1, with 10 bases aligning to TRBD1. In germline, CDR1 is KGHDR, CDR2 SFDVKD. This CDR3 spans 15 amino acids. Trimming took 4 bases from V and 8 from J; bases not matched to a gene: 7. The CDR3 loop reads CATSEVDRGWDEQFF. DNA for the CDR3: TGTGCCACCAGTGAGGTGGACAGGGGGTGGGATGAGCAGTTCTTC.